This T cell receptor (beta chain) was identified during a study of response to subunit inactivated influenza vaccine. MiXCR, applied by TCRdb to the RT-PCR reads, yields one record per CDR3 protein. The table includes 650,000 to 800,000 distinct CDR3 sequences, about 14% detected once. Points from the study as a whole: There was a suggestion from the authors that each seasonal influenza vaccination recruits few new T cells.

In germline, CDR1 is MNHNS, CDR2 SASEGT. This CDR3 has 14 amino acids. Losses at the gene ends were 4 bases for V and 2 bases for J; bases not matched to a gene: 3. This clonotype was observed at least ten times. Its antigen remains unknown. The sequence derives from a man between 45 and 60 years old who received an inactivated influenza vaccine. The sequencing used PBMCs from blood, collected around 14 days before vaccination. V gene TRBV6-1 combines with J gene TRBJ2-5; 8 bases align to TRBD1. The DNA for the CDR3 is TGTGCCAGCAGTGCACGGACAGGGCAAGAGACCCAGTACTTC. Translated, it gives CASSARTGQETQYF.